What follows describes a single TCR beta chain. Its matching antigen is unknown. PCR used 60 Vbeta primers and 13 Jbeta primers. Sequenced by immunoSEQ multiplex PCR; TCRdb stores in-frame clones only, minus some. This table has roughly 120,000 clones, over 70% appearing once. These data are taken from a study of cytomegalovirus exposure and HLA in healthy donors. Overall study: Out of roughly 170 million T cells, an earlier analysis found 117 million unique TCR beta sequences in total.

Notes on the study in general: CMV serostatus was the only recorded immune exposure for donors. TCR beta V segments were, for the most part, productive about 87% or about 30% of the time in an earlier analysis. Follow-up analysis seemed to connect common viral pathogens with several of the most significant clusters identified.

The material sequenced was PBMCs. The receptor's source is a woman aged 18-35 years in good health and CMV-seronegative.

The CDR3 spells CASTNNSPLHF. CDR3 bases: TGTGCCAGCACTAATAATTCACCCCTCCACTTT. V and J are TRBV27 and TRBJ1-6; D is ambiguous. The CDR3 contains 11 residues. V was clipped by 7 bases and J by 5 bases, with 3 bases between them. The germline CDR1 and CDR2 sequences are MNHEY and SMNVEV (reference sequence).